These 6 T cell receptor beta chains were all obtained from the same sample, sequenced in a study of beta chain features in type 1 diabetes listed by TCRdb under 2018. The library was generated by the immunoSEQ multiplex PCR assay. The entire amount of isolated RNA was reverse transcribed using the High Capacity cDNA Reverse Transcription Kit, so the sequenced TCRB transcripts were expressed ones. TCRdb retrieved this table from immuneACCESS and kept in-frame rearrangements only. Not all clones are present; in checked studies, unresolved V genes account for under half, and no reason is known for the remainder. The sample has almost 350,000 clones on record, about a tenth of them singletons. The ten largest account for about 1% of the sample. Results the study describes overall, beyond this receptor: A moderate but significant shortening of TCRB CDR3 length was observed in type 1 diabetes patients in all four CD4+ subsets.

Their recognized antigens are unknown. Sequences were obtained from central memory CD4+ T cells from blood. These receptors came from a man aged 30 to 45 with type 1 diabetes.

V and J are TRBV5-6 and TRBJ2-7; 8 nucleotides match TRBD1. The V segment lost 4 bases and the J segment 6 bases; nucleotides outside the gene matches: 9. Germline lookup yields CDR1 SGHDT and CDR2 YYEEEE. The CDR3 sequence is 14 residues long. The CDR3 loop reads CASSPGTGLREQYF. The CDR3 DNA sequence: TGTGCCAGCAGCCCCGGGACAGGCCTTCGCGAGCAGTACTTC.

This clone was detected a few times. The chain joins TRBV14 to TRBJ2-1; 7 bases align to TRBD2. Germline V gene data show CDR1 as SGHDN and CDR2 as FVKESK. CDR3 size: 16 residues. J lost 3 bases, V lost 1 base, and 6 bases had no gene match. In DNA, the CDR3 is TGTGCCAGCAGCCAAGGATGGCGGGGGTTCTACAATGAGCAGTTCTTC. Amino acids: CASSQGWRGFYNEQFF.

V is TRBV12-5 and J is TRBJ2-7; D perhaps matches TRBD1 (6 bases). V was shortened by 6 bases and J by 11 bases, with 14 bases between the two germline ends. This CDR3 comprises 11 residues. Looked up from germline, CDR1 is LGHNT and CDR2 is FRNRAP. As DNA, the CDR3 is TGTGCTAGTGGCACGACAGGTTTGGAGTACTTC. It translates to CASGTTGLEYF.

The CDR3 protein is CSVSGSDTQYF. DNA for the CDR3: TGCAGCGTTTCGGGGTCAGATACGCAGTATTTT. The chain recombines TRBV29-1 with TRBJ2-3; perhaps TRBD2 as D (5 bases). V was clipped by 5 bases and J by 4 bases, with 7 bases between them. Germline V gene lookup returns CDR1 SQVTM and CDR2 ANQGSEA. The CDR3 runs 11 residues.

The chain combines TRBV28 with TRBJ1-5; weak D call: TRBD1 (5 bases). The length of the CDR3 is 14 residues. The germline V gene has CDR1 MDHEN and CDR2 SYDVKM. V was cut by 8 bases and J by 6 bases, with 17 bases left in between. DNA for the CDR3: TGTGCCAGCTATCCCGGGGGGAAGGGTCAGCCCCAGCATTTT. Translation gives CASYPGGKGQPQHF.

This clone has more than one count but fewer than ten. V and J are TRBV2 and TRBJ2-1, with TRBD1 as a possible D gene (6 bases). The V gene lost 7 bases and the J gene lost 8 bases, with 12 bases spanning the gap. From germline, CDR1 is SNHLY and CDR2 FYNNEI. The CDR3 is 12 residues long. CDR3 protein: CASTENRDEQFF. DNA of the CDR3: TGTGCCAGCACCGAAAACAGGGATGAGCAGTTCTTC.